This T cell receptor beta chain came from a study of T cell responses to AZD1222 COVID-19 vaccine. Whole-study context: Pooled samples include second doses given at about 4 or 12 weeks.

Concerning this clone itself: Its antigen is unidentified.

This table comes from immunoSEQ multiplex PCR, and its TCRdb copy is limited to in-frame clones, with some not included. This table has about 130,000 clones, approximately 91% appearing once. This CDR3 has 12 residues. V was cut by 1 base and J by 6 bases, with 4 bases left in between. The germline CDR1 and CDR2 sequences are LGHDT and YNNKEL (reference sequence). Whole-study findings and limits: Vaccine-related CD4 TCRs covered spike, predominating at 160-218 and 743-854.

The sequences come from peripheral blood, collected on day 0 of AZD1222 vaccination. The chain links TRBV3-1 (or the pseudogene TRBV3-2) to TRBJ2-1; D not resolved. The TCR was taken from an adult in good health. For the CDR3, the DNA is TGTGCCAGCAGCCAAGCATCCAATGAGCAGTTCTTC. It is translated as CASSQASNEQFF.